This TCR beta chain was documented in a study of T cells of healthy individuals. There are a few counts of this clonotype. One entry per CDR3 protein, called by TCRdb with MiXCR from the 5' RACE reads. The table records about 96,000 distinct CDR3 sequences, under 20% of them present only once. CDR1 and CDR2 (germline): MNHEY, SMNVEV (reference sequence). CDR3 length: 14 amino acids. V was pared by 0 bases and J by 0 bases, with 6 bases between. The receptor was isolated from a human donor in good health. The chain employs TRBV27 and TRBJ2-7; D not certain. The CDR3 DNA reads TGTGCCAGCAGTTTATCCTTTCCCTCCTACGAGCAGTACTTC. Residues: CASSLSFPSYEQYF.